The 28 T cell receptor beta chains listed next were all sequenced from one sample in a study of regulatory T cells in long-lasting Graves disease. In building TCR beta libraries, iRepertoire HTBI primers were used together with Arm-PCR of CDR3 regions. TCRdb ran MiXCR on the multiplex PCR reads and lists one entry per CDR3 protein. Among 200,000 to 300,000 distinct CDR3 sequences, 20% to 25% were seen once, and the ten largest hold more than 11%. The time point was: newly diagnosed GD, antithyroid drugs for less than 3 months. RNA from PBMCs was the source of the TCR library. Sample: peripheral blood mononuclear cells (PBMCs), taken at new diagnosis, from a patient treated with antithyroid drugs. These receptors were taken from a female donor with Graves disease.

This clonotype was picked up many times. The rearrangement uses TRBV20-1 and TRBJ1-2, with D possibly TRBD1 on 6 matching bases. The CDR3 has 13 amino acids. Trimming shortened V by 5 bases and J by 1 base, and 11 bases separated the two germline ends. The germline V gene encodes CDR1 DFQATT and CDR2 SNEGSKA (reference sequence). The CDR3 loop is CSASGAFNYGYTF. The CDR3 DNA is TGCAGTGCTTCAGGGGCTTTTAACTATGGCTACACCTTC.

In its sample, this clonotype was seen many times. V gene TRBV7-2 combines with J gene TRBJ2-1; 7 nucleotides agree with TRBD2. The trim removed 4 bases at V and 2 bases at J, leaving 5 bases unmatched. This CDR3 comprises 15 residues. Looked up from germline, CDR1 is SGHTA and CDR2 is FQGNSA. The CDR3 protein is CASSWVAGAYNEQFF. The CDR3 nucleotides read TGTGCCAGCAGCTGGGTGGCGGGGGCCTACAATGAGCAGTTCTTC. The full variable domain, completed using reference TRBV7-2 and TRBJ2-1, is GAGVSQSPSNKVTEKGKDVELRCDPISGHTALYWYRQSLGQGLEFLIYFQGNSAPDKSGLPSDRFSAERTGGSVSTLTIQRTQQEDSAVYLCASSWVAGAYNEQFFGPGTRLTVL.

This clonotype has a count of ten or more. V gene TRBV3-1 combines with J gene TRBJ2-7, with 7 bases fitting TRBD1. CDR1 LGHDT and CDR2 YNNKEL come from the germline V gene (reference sequence). The trim removed 0 bases at V and 4 bases at J, leaving 0 bases unmatched. CDR3 size: 13 residues. The CDR3 DNA reads TGTGCCAGCAGCCAAGACAGGGGGTACGAGCAGTACTTC. As protein: CASSQDRGYEQYF.

This clonotype was observed many times. The chain joins TRBV9 to TRBJ1-4; D gene ambiguous. This CDR3 is built from 14 residues. Trimming took off 2 bases at V and 3 bases at J, with 8 bases between the two ends. The germline V gene encodes CDR1 SGDLS and CDR2 YYNGEE. The CDR3 coding sequence is TGTGCCAGCAGCGTGGCCAGTTCTAATGAAAAACTGTTTTTT. It specifies CASSVASSNEKLFF.

This clonotype has ten or more counts. The V gene is TRBV20-1, the J gene TRBJ2-5; D is unresolved. The CDR3 consists of 13 residues. The ends were cut back, 6 bases at V and 4 bases at J, with 15 bases in the middle. Germline CDR1 DFQATT, CDR2 SNEGSKA (reference sequence). The DNA for the CDR3 is TGCAGTGCCCCTGGCGGCAGTCGAGAGACCCAGTACTTC. This gives the protein CSAPGGSRETQYF.

Ten or more counts support this clonotype. The V gene is TRBV11-2, the J gene TRBJ2-1; 11 nucleotides agree with TRBD2. The CDR3 has 13 amino acids. CDR1 and CDR2 (germline): SGHAT, FQNNGV. The V and J ends lost 2 bases and 12 bases, in that order; junction bases with no gene match: 3. The CDR3 protein is CASSLTLAGVQFF. The CDR3 nucleotides read TGTGCCAGCAGCTTAACACTAGCGGGAGTGCAGTTCTTC.

This clonotype was counted ten times or more. The chain uses TRBV5-1 and TRBJ1-5; TRBD1 is a possible D gene (5 bases). Trimming took off 4 bases at V and 2 bases at J, with 10 bases between the two ends. This CDR3 region has 14 residues. Germline V gives CDR1 SGHRS, CDR2 YFSETQ. This CDR3 is CASSTRGGNQPQHF. The CDR3 region has the DNA TGCGCCAGCAGCACACGAGGGGGCAATCAGCCCCAGCATTTT. The full variable domain, completed using reference TRBV5-1 and TRBJ1-5, is KAGVTQTPRYLIKTRGQQVTLSCSPISGHRSVSWYQQTPGQGLQFLFEYFSETQRNKGNFPGRFSGRQFSNSRSEMNVSTLELGDSALYLCASSTRGGNQPQHFGDGTRLSIL.

This clonotype was observed many times. The chain links TRBV6-2 or TRBV6-3 to TRBJ1-4; D unresolved. This CDR3 is 11 amino acids long. V shed 2 bases and J shed 8 bases, with 3 bases lying between them. Germline V gene sequence: CDR1 MNHEY, CDR2 SVGEGT. CDR3 sequence: CASSYREKLFF. The CDR3 DNA sequence: TGTGCCAGCAGTTACCGGGAAAAACTGTTTTTT.

This clonotype has a count of ten or more. This chain uses TRBV11-2 with TRBJ2-7; D is ambiguous. V shed 5 bases and J shed 2 bases, with 13 bases lying between them. The CDR3 has 14 residues. Germline V gene sequence: CDR1 SGHAT, CDR2 FQNNGV. The chain's CDR3 is CASSDPRSTYEQYF. Written as DNA, the CDR3 is TGTGCCAGCAGCGACCCAAGATCTACCTACGAGCAGTACTTC.

This clonotype was seen at least ten times. The chain carries TRBV18 and TRBJ2-2; D is unclear. V lost 6 bases and J 2 bases, leaving 16 bases between the germline ends. Germline-derived CDR1 and CDR2 are KGHSH and LQKENI. The CDR3 has 16 amino acids. The DNA of the CDR3 is TGTGCCAGCTCCCCGGCAAGGGTTGGCAACACCGGGGAGCTGTTTTTT. Translated: CASSPARVGNTGELFF.

This clonotype was observed at least ten times. The chain uses TRBV2 and TRBJ2-4; D may be TRBD2 (6 bases). Germline V lookup: CDR1 SNHLY, CDR2 FYNNEI. The germline V and J ends were trimmed by 8 bases and 6 bases, with 17 bases remaining between them. This CDR3 is built from 14 residues. This chain's CDR3 is CASGPEGLLNIQYF. CDR3 DNA: TGTGCCAGCGGCCCTGAGGGACTGCTAAACATTCAGTACTTC. The full variable domain, with the rest looked up from reference TRBV2 and TRBJ2-4, is EPEVTQTPSHQVTQMGQEVILRCVPISNHLYFYWYRQILGQKVEFLVSFYNNEISEKSEIFDDQFSVERPDGSNFTLKIRSTKLEDSAMYFCASGPEGLLNIQYFGAGTRLSVL.

This clonotype appeared many times. The CDR3 DNA follows: TGTGCCAGCAGCTTAGGACAGGGGGCTGGCGGGGAGCTGTTTTTT. Its protein is CASSLGQGAGGELFF. J is TRBJ2-2 and V is TRBV11-3; 10 bases map to TRBD1. The junction had 3 bases not matched to a gene; V was cut back by 1 base and J by 7 bases. This CDR3 is 15 amino acids long. Germline V gives CDR1 SGHNT, CDR2 YENEEA. Variable domain in full (rest from reference TRBV11-3 and TRBJ2-2): EAGVVQSPRYKIIEKKQPVAFWCNPISGHNTLYWYLQNLGQGPELLIRYENEEAVDDSQLPKDRFSAERLKGVDSTLKIQPAELGDSAVYLCASSLGQGAGGELFFGEGSRLTVL.

The V call is TRBV4-3, the J call TRBJ2-3; 7 positions agree with TRBD2. Germline-derived CDR1 and CDR2 are LGHNA and YSLEER. V lost 0 bases and J lost 4; bases outside the gene matches: 7. The CDR3 consists of 16 residues. For the CDR3, the DNA is TGCGCCAGCAGCCAAGAAGGGCGCGGGAGTGCAGATACGCAGTATTTT. It specifies CASSQEGRGSADTQYF.

This clonotype has at least ten counts. V and J are TRBV4-3 and TRBJ2-2; TRBD1 or TRBD2 may be the D gene (7 bases each). The V and J ends lost 5 bases and 5 bases respectively, with 18 bases between them. This CDR3 has 16 residues. In germline, CDR1 is LGHNA, CDR2 YSLEER. The CDR3 sequence is CASSGGGTVRTGELFF. DNA of the CDR3: TGCGCCAGCAGCGGGGGGGGGACAGTGAGGACCGGGGAGCTGTTTTTT.

J is TRBJ1-2 and V is TRBV4-3, with 7 bases matching TRBD1. Looked up from germline, CDR1 is LGHNA and CDR2 is YSLEER. With V trimmed by 1 base and J by 5 bases, 7 bases remained unmatched. This CDR3 spans 15 amino acids. The chain's CDR3 is CASSQATGEGYGYTF. CDR3 nucleotide sequence: TGCGCCAGCAGCCAAGCCACAGGGGAAGGATATGGCTACACCTTC.

In this sample, this clonotype turned up a few times. The V call is TRBV5-1, the J call TRBJ2-3, with a weak D call TRBD1 (5 bases). This CDR3 has 17 amino acids. Germline V gene sequence: CDR1 SGHRS, CDR2 YFSETQ. Deletions cut 0 bases from V and 2 bases from J, with 16 bases between. The CDR3 nucleotides read TGCGCCAGCAGCTTGGCCGTTGGTGTGGGGCCCACAGATACGCAGTATTTT. This translates into CASSLAVGVGPTDTQYF. Using reference TRBV5-1 and TRBJ2-3 for the parts outside the CDR3, the full variable domain is KAGVTQTPRYLIKTRGQQVTLSCSPISGHRSVSWYQQTPGQGLQFLFEYFSETQRNKGNFPGRFSGRQFSNSRSEMNVSTLELGDSALYLCASSLAVGVGPTDTQYFGPGTRLTVL.

This clonotype was observed many times. The rearrangement links TRBV11-3 to TRBJ2-3; D tentatively reads TRBD1 or TRBD2 (5 bases each). The V end lost 3 bases, the J end lost 2 bases, and 12 bases lay between the germline ends. Germline V gives CDR1 SGHNT, CDR2 YENEEA. The CDR3 length is 15 residues. The DNA for the CDR3 is TGTGCCAGCAGCTTCGGGGACGGACTCACAGATACGCAGTATTTT. The encoded protein is CASSFGDGLTDTQYF.

CDR3 DNA sequence: TGTGCCAGCAGCCCCCGGGACAGGGCCATGTCTGAAGCTTTCTTT. Protein: CASSPRDRAMSEAFF. The V gene is TRBV7-9, the J gene TRBJ1-1; TRBD1 matches 9 bases. J was trimmed by 6 bases and V by 5 bases; bases with no gene match: 10. The CDR3 totals 15 residues. Per the germline V gene, CDR1 is SEHNR and CDR2 is FQNEAQ (reference sequence).

This clonotype was counted many times. J is TRBJ2-3 and V is TRBV20-1, with TRBD2 matching over 11 bases. CDR3 size: 16 residues. The J segment lost 1 base and the V segment lost 5 bases, leaving 8 bases of the junction unmatched. The V gene's germline CDR1 is DFQATT and CDR2 SNEGSKA (reference sequence). The CDR3 nucleotides are TGCAGTGCTCCCTCTCGGGGACTAGCGGGCACAGATACGCAGTATTTT. It is translated as CSAPSRGLAGTDTQYF.

In this sample, this clonotype turned up many times. The chain couples TRBV30 to TRBJ2-7; D unresolved. This CDR3 comprises 11 residues. Trimming removed 3 bases at V and 2 bases at J, with 5 bases between. Germline V CDR1 and CDR2: GTSNPN, SVGIG (reference sequence). The CDR3 is CAWSDPYEQYF. The CDR3 region has the DNA TGTGCCTGGAGCGACCCCTACGAGCAGTACTTC.

In this sample, this clonotype turned up many times. J is TRBJ2-7 and V is TRBV7-2; D could derive from TRBD1 or TRBD2 (6 bases each). Trimming removed 5 bases from V and 0 bases from J, with 14 bases in between. The length of the CDR3 is 15 residues. Per the germline V gene, CDR1 is SGHTA and CDR2 is FQGNSA. DNA for the CDR3: TGTGCCAGCAGCCCCCTAGGGGGGCCCTCCTACGAGCAGTACTTC. This translates into CASSPLGGPSYEQYF.

This clonotype was detected ten times or more. The V gene is TRBV12-3 or TRBV12-4, the J gene TRBJ1-5; D is uncertain. Trimming cost V 6 bases and J 3 bases, with 18 bases left between them. The CDR3 runs 16 residues. In nucleotides, the CDR3 is TGTGCCAGCAGCGCCCAATCCGGGTTCTACAATCAGCCCCAGCATTTT. Protein sequence: CASSAQSGFYNQPQHF.

This clonotype was seen at least ten times. The rearrangement links TRBV19 to TRBJ2-7; D is possibly TRBD2 (5 bases). Germline CDR1 and CDR2: LNHDA and SQIVND (reference sequence). This CDR3 contains 16 residues. The V end lost 5 bases, the J end lost 1 base, and 18 bases lay between the germline ends. CDR3 sequence: CASSVLRGQASYEQYF. For the CDR3, the DNA is TGTGCCAGTAGTGTCCTTCGAGGGCAGGCATCCTACGAGCAGTACTTC.

The chain employs TRBV20-1 and TRBJ2-3; TRBD2 matches at 12 bases. The trim removed 0 bases at V and 4 bases at J, leaving 5 bases unmatched. CDR3 length: 16 residues. Per the germline V gene, CDR1 is DFQATT and CDR2 is SNEGSKA (reference sequence). The DNA for the CDR3 is TGCAGTGCTAGAGATCCCGGGACTAGCGGGCCAGATACGCAGTATTTT. Translated: CSARDPGTSGPDTQYF.

The chain joins TRBV7-8 to TRBJ2-7, with 11 bases matching TRBD1. The V and J ends lost 2 bases and 5 bases, in that order; junction bases with no gene match: 2. The CDR3 spans 14 residues. From germline, CDR1 is SGHVS and CDR2 FQNEAQ. The CDR3 DNA reads TGTGCCAGCAGCTTAATGGGACAGGGGGACGAGCAGTACTTC. Residues: CASSLMGQGDEQYF. Complete variable domain (other parts from reference TRBV7-8 and TRBJ2-7): GAGVSQSPRYKVAKRGQDVALRCDPISGHVSLFWYQQALGQGPEFLTYFQNEAQLDKSGLPSDRFFAERPEGSVSTLKIQRTQQEDSAVYLCASSLMGQGDEQYFGPGTRLTVT.

This clonotype appeared many times. The chain couples TRBV3-1 to TRBJ2-2; no reliable D call. The length of the CDR3 is 12 residues. Germline CDR1 LGHDT, CDR2 YNNKEL (reference sequence). Trimming cost V 1 base and J 8 bases, with 5 bases left between them. The DNA of the CDR3 is TGTGCCAGCAGCCAAGTCAGAGGGGAGCTGTTTTTT. It codes for CASSQVRGELFF.

In nucleotides, the CDR3 is TGTGCCAGCAGGGAGACTAGCGGGTACACAGATACGCAGTATTTT. This encodes CASRETSGYTDTQYF. This chain uses TRBV28 with TRBJ2-3, with TRBD2 identical over 10 bases. There are 15 residues in the CDR3. After removal of 6 bases from V and 2 bases from J, the junction contained 5 bases not matched to a gene. Germline V gene data show CDR1 as MDHEN and CDR2 as SYDVKM.

This clonotype was picked up many times. V and J are TRBV7-8 and TRBJ2-7; 7 bases line up with TRBD2. J gave up 7 bases and V 2 bases, and 11 bases lay outside the gene matches. Germline lookup yields CDR1 SGHVS and CDR2 FQNEAQ. The CDR3 sequence is 15 residues long. As DNA, the CDR3 is TGTGCCAGCAGCTTATCCGGGGGGACTATCAGGGAGCAGTACTTC. This translates into CASSLSGGTIREQYF.